The 2 T cell receptor beta chains presented below share a single source sample, sequenced in a study of OX40 agonist ivuxolimab in advanced cancers. Libraries were prepared by immunoSEQ multiplex PCR; TCRdb keeps only in-frame clonotypes and omits some of them. The repertoire has about 67,000 clones, around 82% of them found once; the top ten carry 8.2%. The sample here was CD4+ or CD8+ T cells sorted from blood, taken in a trial of the OX40 agonist ivuxolimab. The receptor source for this set is an adult with an advanced solid tumor such as melanoma, head and neck, liver or kidney cancer.

This chain connects TRBV5-1 to TRBJ2-3; D not certain. CDR3 size: 15 residues. V lost 0 bases, J lost 2 bases, and 10 bases lay in between. CDR1 is SGHRS, CDR2 YFSETQ, per germline. For the CDR3, the DNA is TGCGCCAGCAGCTTGGTGGCACCGCTCACAGATACGCAGTATTTT. Translated, it gives CASSLVAPLTDTQYF.

J is TRBJ2-7 and V is TRBV18; TRBD1 agrees at 10 bases. The length of the CDR3 is 14 residues. V lost 5 bases, J lost 5 bases, and 6 bases stayed unmatched. Germline CDR1 and CDR2: KGHSH and LQKENI. Here the CDR3 reads CASSNRDRGDEQYF. In DNA, the CDR3 is TGTGCCAGCTCAAACCGGGACAGGGGCGACGAGCAGTACTTC. The full variable domain, with the rest looked up from reference TRBV18 and TRBJ2-7, is NAGVMQNPRHLVRRRGQEARLRCSPMKGHSHVYWYRQLPEEGLKFMVYLQKENIIDESGMPKERFSAEFPKEGPSILRIQQVVRGDSAAYFCASSNRDRGDEQYFGPGTRLTVT.